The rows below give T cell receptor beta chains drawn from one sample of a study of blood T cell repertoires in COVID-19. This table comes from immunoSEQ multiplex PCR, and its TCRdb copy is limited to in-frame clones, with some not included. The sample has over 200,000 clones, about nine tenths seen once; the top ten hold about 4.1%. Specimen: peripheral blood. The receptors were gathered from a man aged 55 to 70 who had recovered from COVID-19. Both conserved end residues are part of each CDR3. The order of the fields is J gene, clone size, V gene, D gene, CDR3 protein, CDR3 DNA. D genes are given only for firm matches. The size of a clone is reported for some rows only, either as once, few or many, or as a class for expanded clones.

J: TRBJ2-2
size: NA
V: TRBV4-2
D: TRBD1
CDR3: CASSQDGQGRELFF
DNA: TGTGCCAGCAGCCAAGATGGACAGGGTAGGGAGCTGTTTTTT

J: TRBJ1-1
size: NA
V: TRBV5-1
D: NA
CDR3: CASSSGAGAEAFF
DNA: TGCGCCAGCAGCTCCGGGGCAGGGGCTGAAGCTTTCTTT

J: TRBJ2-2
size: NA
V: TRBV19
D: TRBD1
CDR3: CASSLYPGQGVSSGELFF
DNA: TGTGCCAGTAGTCTGTATCCGGGACAGGGGGTTTCGTCCGGGGAGCTGTTTTTT

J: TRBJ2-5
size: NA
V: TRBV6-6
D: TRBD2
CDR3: CASSYSSGRETQYF
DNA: TGTGCCAGCAGTTACTCGTCCGGGAGGGAGACCCAGTACTTC

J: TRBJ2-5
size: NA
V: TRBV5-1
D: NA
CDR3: CASSYTGTPEGETQYF
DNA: TGCGCCAGCAGCTACACCGGGACTCCGGAGGGAGAGACCCAGTACTTC

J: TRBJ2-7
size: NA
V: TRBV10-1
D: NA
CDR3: CASSERNRDKDYEQYF
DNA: TGCGCCAGCAGTGAAAGAAACCGGGACAAAGACTACGAGCAGTACTTC

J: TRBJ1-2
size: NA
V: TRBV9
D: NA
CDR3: CASTPDGGFPGRNYGYTF
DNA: TGTGCCAGCACCCCGGACGGGGGATTCCCTGGGAGAAACTATGGCTACACCTTC

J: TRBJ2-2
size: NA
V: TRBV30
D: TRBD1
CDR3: CAWMEWSRTGAGELFF
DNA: TGTGCCTGGATGGAGTGGTCGCGGACAGGGGCCGGGGAGCTGTTTTTT

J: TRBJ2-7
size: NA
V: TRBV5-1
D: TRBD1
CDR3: CASSFRTGGLSLREQYF
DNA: TGCGCCAGCAGCTTCCGGACAGGGGGCCTTTCCCTCCGCGAGCAGTACTTC

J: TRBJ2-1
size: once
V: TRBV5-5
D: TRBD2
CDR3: CASSHGLAGGRDEQFF
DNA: TGTGCCAGCAGCCATGGACTAGCGGGGGGAAGAGATGAGCAGTTCTTC

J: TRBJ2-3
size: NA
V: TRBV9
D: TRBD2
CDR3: CASSVGLLADSTDTQYF
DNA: TGTGCCAGCAGCGTAGGTCTCCTAGCGGACAGCACAGATACGCAGTATTTT

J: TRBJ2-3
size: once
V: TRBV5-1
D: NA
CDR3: CASSSEGVRSQAQYF
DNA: TGCGCCAGCAGCTCCGAGGGGGTTCGGTCTCAGGCGCAGTATTTT

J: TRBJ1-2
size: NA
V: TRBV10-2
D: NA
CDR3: CASSEGTTGYGYTF
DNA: TGCGCCAGCAGTGAGGGGACTACGGGGTATGGCTACACCTTC

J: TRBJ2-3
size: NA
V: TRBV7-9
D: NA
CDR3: CASNKGGASDTQYF
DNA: TGTGCCAGCAACAAAGGGGGAGCTTCAGATACGCAGTATTTT

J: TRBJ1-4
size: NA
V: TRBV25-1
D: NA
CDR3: CASSRVHNEKLFF
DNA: TGTGCCAGCAGCCGGGTTCATAATGAAAAACTGTTTTTT

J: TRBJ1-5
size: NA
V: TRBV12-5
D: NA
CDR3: CASGLSPGKGDIYSNQPQHF
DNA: TGTGCTAGTGGTTTGAGCCCAGGCAAGGGAGATATATATAGCAATCAGCCCCAGCATTTT

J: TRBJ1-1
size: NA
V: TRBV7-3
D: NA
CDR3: CASSSGPSSEAFF
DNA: TGTGCCAGCAGCTCAGGGCCTTCGTCTGAAGCTTTCTTT

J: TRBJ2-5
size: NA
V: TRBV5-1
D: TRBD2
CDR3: CASSHSGRGVVAQYF
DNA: TGCGCCAGCAGCCACTCCGGGAGGGGGGTGGTGGCCCAGTACTTC

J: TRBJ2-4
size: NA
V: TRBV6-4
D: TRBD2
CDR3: CASYTGTSGFIQYF
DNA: TGTGCCAGCTATACCGGGACTAGCGGGTTCATTCAGTACTTC

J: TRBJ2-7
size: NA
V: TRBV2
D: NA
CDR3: CASSVGGSVYEQYF
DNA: TGTGCCAGCAGTGTTGGAGGGTCGGTCTACGAGCAGTACTTC

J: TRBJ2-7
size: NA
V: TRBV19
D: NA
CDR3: CASSIAVPYEQYF
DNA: TGTGCCAGTAGTATAGCAGTTCCTTACGAGCAGTACTTC

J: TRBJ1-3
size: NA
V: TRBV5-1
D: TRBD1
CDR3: CASSPGTDYSGNTIYF
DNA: TGCGCCAGCAGCCCCGGGACAGACTACTCTGGAAACACCATATATTTT

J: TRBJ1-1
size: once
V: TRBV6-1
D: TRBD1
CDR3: CASSVLRGRMDTEAFF
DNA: TGTGCCAGCAGTGTTCTTAGGGGGCGCATGGACACTGAAGCTTTCTTT

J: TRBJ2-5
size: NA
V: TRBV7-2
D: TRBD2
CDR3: CASSQAGGRETQYF
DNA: TGTGCCAGCAGCCAAGCGGGGGGCCGGGAGACCCAGTACTTC

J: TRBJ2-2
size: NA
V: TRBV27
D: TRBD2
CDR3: CASTRGGPIGELFF
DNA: TGTGCCAGCACCCGGGGGGGGCCAATCGGGGAGCTGTTTTTT

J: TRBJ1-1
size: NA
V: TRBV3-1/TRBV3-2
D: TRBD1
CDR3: CASSLGTGGLWNTEAFF
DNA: TGTGCCAGCAGCCTAGGGACAGGGGGGCTTTGGAACACTGAAGCTTTCTTT